The source of this T cell receptor (beta chain) is a study of Ad26.COV2.S vaccination and SARS-CoV-2 variants. Study observations and caveats: Placebo recipients trailed vaccine recipients in spike-specific TCR breadth.

Treatment noted: over 15 received Ad26.COV2.S at low or high dose, single or two shots; 5 received placebo; per-sample allocation not given. The investigators took samples on day 63 after the first vaccine or placebo injection. The table lists this clone with a count of one. Its antigen is undetermined. This CDR3 is also generated by other DNA sequences in the sample. The assay was immunoSEQ multiplex PCR, and TCRdb's table has in-frame clones only and misses some. Seen here are about 250,000 clones, around 88% observed once, and the top ten hold roughly 3%. The sequences come from peripheral blood, collected in a trial of Ad26.COV2.S vaccine versus placebo. The receptor was derived from a person between 18 and 65 years old who received the Ad26.COV2.S COVID-19 vaccine or a placebo.

As DNA, the CDR3 is TGTGCCAGCAGCGTAGTACCGGGAAGGGAGCAGTACGTC. Its translation is CASSVVPGREQYV. The V call is TRBV9, the J call TRBJ2-7, with D possibly being TRBD2 (5 bases). In germline, CDR1 is SGDLS, CDR2 YYNGEE. The CDR3 runs 13 residues. V dropped 0 bases and J dropped 7 bases, with 11 bases sitting between them.